The present T cell receptor beta chain was sequenced within a study of shared clonotypes between healthy human individuals. Study in general: The study enrolled two women and three men aged 18 to 49. General study results and limits: Non-shared clonotypes displayed generation probabilities falling below those of clonotypes present in all four donors.

CDR3 length: 16 amino acids. The germline V and J ends were trimmed by 3 bases and 0 bases, with 13 bases remaining between them. Germline assignment: CDR1 LNHDA and CDR2 SQIVND (reference sequence). In the case of this clone: What it recognizes is unknown.

Repertoires were generated with immunoSEQ multiplex PCR, while TCRdb's copy carries only in-frame clones and drops some. The sample includes about 1.5 million clones, 96% of them seen just once. The receptor was isolated from a man between 25 and 39 years old in good health. The V call is TRBV19, the J call TRBJ2-3; D perhaps matches TRBD2 (6 bases). Sequenced: naive CD4+ T cells sorted from blood. The subset denotes: CD45RA+ positively selected. This CDR3 reads CASSILPAGSTDTQYF. In nucleotides, the CDR3 is TGTGCCAGTAGTATCCTCCCGGCGGGGAGCACAGATACGCAGTATTTT.